This passage covers 4 T cell receptor beta chains from one sample sequenced in a study of technical replicates of blood from several donors. Assay: immunoSEQ multiplex PCR; the TCRdb copy retains only in-frame clones and omits some. The sample contains about 83,000 clones, approximately 94% of which appear only once. Sequencing used T cells isolated from PBMCs. Receptor source: a human donor in good health.

The CDR3 loop is CASSLGGQVFVSYNSPLHF. In DNA form, the CDR3 reads TGTGCCAGCAGCTTAGGGGGACAGGTTTTCGTCTCCTATAATTCACCCCTCCACTTT. The chain has TRBV7-9 and TRBJ1-6, with 8 positions matching TRBD1. CDR1 and CDR2 (germline): SEHNR, FQNEAQ (reference sequence). The CDR3 covers 19 residues. V dropped 1 base and J dropped 0; count of bases not matched to a gene: 8.

The chain is built from TRBV4-1 and TRBJ1-5, with D unresolved. Germline CDR1 MGHRA, CDR2 YSYEKL. This CDR3 has 16 amino acids. V dropped 0 bases and J dropped 4 bases, with 13 bases sitting between them. Here the CDR3 DNA reads TGCGCCAGCAGCCAAGATGGCAGGAGGGAAAATCAGCCCCAGCATTTT. It is translated as CASSQDGRRENQPQHF.

This clone was detected only once. The chain combines TRBV4-1 with TRBJ2-3; 7 bases are a match to TRBD2. V gave up 1 base and J gave up 2 bases; unmatched junction bases: 15. The CDR3 sequence is 19 residues long. Germline V lookup: CDR1 MGHRA, CDR2 YSYEKL. The CDR3 is CASSQVRITGTTYTDTQYF. The CDR3 DNA sequence: TGCGCCAGCAGCCAAGTTAGAATTACCGGGACTACTTACACAGATACGCAGTATTTT.

The CDR3 sequence is CASCAGTRGETQYF. For the CDR3, the DNA is TGTGCCAGTTGTGCGGGAACCCGGGGGGAGACCCAGTACTTC. The genes are TRBV19 and TRBJ2-5; a weak D match, TRBD2 (6 bases). Trimming removed 8 bases from V and 5 bases from J, with 18 bases in between. Germline-derived CDR1 and CDR2 are LNHDA and SQIVND (reference sequence). The length of the CDR3 is 14 residues.